The 5 T cell receptor beta chains below come from one sample, sequenced in a study of shared clonotypes between healthy human individuals. Sequencing was performed with immunoSEQ multiplex PCR; in TCRdb, only in-frame clones are kept and a portion is missing. The profile shows about 490,000 clones, about 79% of them singletons. Material: PBMCs. These receptors all stem from a woman in her forties in good health. Some clones in this sample may be carry-over from other donors' samples.

With regard to this clone: This same CDR3 is encoded by further DNA sequences in the sample. The chain couples TRBV30 to TRBJ2-7; TRBD1 aligns across 10 bases. The germline V gene encodes CDR1 GTSNPN and CDR2 SVGIG (reference sequence). This CDR3 has 14 residues. Unmatched junction bases numbered 5, after V lost 2 bases and J lost 4 bases. CDR3 residues: CAWSSGTGAYEQYF. CDR3 coding DNA: TGTGCCTGGAGTTCCGGGACAGGGGCATACGAGCAGTACTTC.

J is TRBJ2-2 and V is TRBV28; no reliable D call. Trimming left V 2 bases short and J 9 bases short, with 7 bases between. Germline values: CDR1 MDHEN, CDR2 SYDVKM. The CDR3 loop spans 12 amino acids. The DNA of the CDR3 is TGTGCCAGCAGTTTAAGCCAGCGGGAGCTGTTTTTT. This sequence encodes CASSLSQRELFF.

The rearrangement uses TRBV30 and TRBJ1-3; no clear D gene. The CDR3 runs to 13 residues. Trimming pared 2 bases from V and 3 bases from J, leaving 8 bases between. Germline V gene data show CDR1 as GTSNPN and CDR2 as SVGIG (reference sequence). In nucleotides, the CDR3 is TGTGCCTGGAGTCCAATGGTTGGAAACACCATATATTTT. It encodes CAWSPMVGNTIYF.

CDR3 residues: CASSTIGLVGDEQFF. CDR3 bases: TGTGCCAGCTCAACGATTGGACTAGTCGGCGATGAGCAGTTCTTC. The gene calls are TRBV18 and TRBJ2-1; 7 bases align to TRBD2. J was trimmed by 8 bases and V by 5 bases; bases with no gene match: 12. The CDR3 runs 15 residues. Germline CDR1 is KGHSH and CDR2 is LQKENI.

The rearrangement joins TRBV5-6 to TRBJ2-2; no clear D gene. The germline CDR1 and CDR2 sequences are SGHDT and YYEEEE. V was trimmed by 2 bases and J by 1 base, leaving 6 bases between them. This CDR3 has 14 amino acids. CDR3 nucleotide sequence: TGTGCCAGCAGCTTTCGGGTGAACACCGGGGAGCTGTTTTTT. Encoded protein: CASSFRVNTGELFF.